Listed below are T cell receptor beta chains from one sample, sequenced in a study of T cell clones after liver transplantation. Using immunoSEQ multiplex PCR, the repertoire was profiled, and TCRdb retains in-frame clones only, with some absent. The sample lists about 5,600 clones; 25% to 30% were seen once. No antigen is known for these receptors. Material: CD4+ T cells from cultured PBMCs. The receptors originated from a human patient who received a liver transplant. These T cells may partly come from the graft donor. Both conserved end residues are part of each CDR3. Each record gives: V gene, clone size, D gene, J gene, CDR3 protein, CDR3 DNA. D genes are given only for firm matches. Clone size, where shown, is once, few, many, or a class for clones that have expanded.

TRBV11-2,medium-sized,NA,TRBJ2-7,CASSLTGYEQYF,TGTGCCAGCAGCCTGACAGGTTACGAGCAGTACTTC
TRBV2,few,NA,TRBJ1-5,CASSDSVNQPQHF,TGTGCCAGCAGTGATAGTGTGAATCAGCCCCAGCATTTT
TRBV7-1,NA,NA,TRBJ1-5,CASSPEPRARPQHF,TGTGCCAGCAGCCCCGAACCTCGGGCGCGGCCCCAGCATTTT
TRBV7-5,NA,NA,TRBJ1-1,CASLMGAEAFF,TGTGCCAGCCTGATGGGCGCTGAAGCTTTCTTT
TRBV15,few,NA,TRBJ2-7,CATSRSPSKAYEQYF,TGTGCCACCAGCAGATCCCCTAGCAAGGCCTACGAGCAGTACTTC
TRBV6-5,medium-sized,TRBD2,TRBJ2-2,CASSYFGRQHRELFF,TGTGCCAGCAGTTATTTCGGGAGGCAACACCGGGAGCTGTTTTTT
TRBV5-1,NA,TRBD2,TRBJ2-3,CASSPGGAGESDTQYF,TGCGCCAGCAGCCCTGGAGGGGCGGGAGAGTCAGATACGCAGTATTTT
TRBV11-2,NA,NA,TRBJ1-6,CASSLATQAGSPLHF,TGTGCCAGCAGCTTAGCTACACAGGCGGGGTCACCCCTCCACTTT
TRBV7-9,few,TRBD1,TRBJ1-3,CASSSGQGRDSGNTIYF,TGTGCCAGCAGCAGCGGACAGGGTCGGGACTCTGGAAACACCATATATTTT
TRBV5-1,large,NA,TRBJ2-7,CASSSSGGGYEQYF,TGCGCCAGCAGCTCCTCTGGGGGAGGCTACGAGCAGTACTTC
TRBV5-4,NA,NA,TRBJ2-7,CASSLKGAYEQYF,TGTGCCAGCAGCTTGAAGGGCGCCTACGAGCAGTACTTC
TRBV27,few,TRBD2,TRBJ2-7,CASTTVAGGIHEQYF,TGTGCCAGCACTACCGTCGCCGGGGGGATCCACGAGCAGTACTTC
TRBV11-1,few,TRBD1,TRBJ1-1,CASSIRPGQGMKAFF,TGTGCCAGCAGCATTAGACCGGGACAGGGTATGAAAGCTTTCTTT
TRBV15,NA,NA,TRBJ1-5,CATSRDWRGGDQPQHF,TGTGCCACCAGCAGAGATTGGAGGGGTGGCGATCAGCCCCAGCATTTT
TRBV9,NA,NA,TRBJ2-1,CASSPLKGSGSYNEQFF,TGTGCCAGCAGCCCGCTTAAGGGTAGCGGCTCCTACAATGAGCAGTTCTTC
TRBV4-2,medium-sized,NA,TRBJ2-3,CASSQDLSGSTDTQYF,TGTGCCAGCAGCCAAGATCTCAGCGGGAGCACAGATACGCAGTATTTT
TRBV7-2,NA,NA,TRBJ2-4,CASSPVTHKTSIQYF,TGTGCCAGCAGCCCCGTGACTCACAAAACAAGCATTCAGTACTTC
TRBV4-1,NA,NA,TRBJ2-1,CASSQDDFVRTNEQFF,TGCGCCAGCAGCCAAGATGACTTCGTTCGCACCAATGAGCAGTTCTTC
TRBV28,few,NA,TRBJ1-1,CASTSPGLRSTEAFF,TGTGCCAGCACTTCCCCGGGGCTGCGTAGCACTGAAGCTTTCTTT
TRBV18,NA,NA,TRBJ2-7,CASSTGGYEQYF,TGTGCCAGCTCCACCGGGGGCTACGAGCAGTACTTC
TRBV5-1,medium-sized,TRBD1,TRBJ1-5,CASSLGTGTGNQPQHF,TGCGCCAGCAGCTTGGGGACAGGGACTGGCAATCAGCCCCAGCATTTT
TRBV5-4,NA,TRBD2,TRBJ2-1,CASRGTNSYNEQFF,TGTGCCAGCAGAGGGACTAATTCCTACAATGAGCAGTTCTTC
TRBV28,NA,TRBD1,TRBJ1-2,CASRVGGGGKGYGYTF,TGTGCCAGCCGGGTGGGTGGAGGGGGCAAAGGCTATGGCTACACCTTC
TRBV28,NA,NA,TRBJ2-7,CASSSGGGPHEQYF,TGTGCCAGCAGTTCGGGAGGGGGCCCCCACGAGCAGTACTTC
TRBV5-5,NA,NA,TRBJ2-7,CASSRRGHYEQYF,TGTGCCAGCAGCCGACGCGGTCACTACGAGCAGTACTTC
TRBV7-2,few,TRBD2,TRBJ2-5,CASSKGLAGTETQYF,TGTGCCAGCAGCAAGGGACTAGCGGGAACAGAGACCCAGTACTTC
TRBV5-4,NA,TRBD1,TRBJ2-7,CASSPRTGHYEQYF,TGTGCCAGCAGCCCGAGGACAGGGCACTACGAGCAGTACTTC
TRBV7-2,few,NA,TRBJ2-7,CASSSQVSYEQYF,TGTGCCAGCAGCTCACAGGTCTCCTACGAGCAGTACTTC
TRBV4-3,few,TRBD1,TRBJ1-3,CASMDRGSGNTIYF,TGCGCCAGCATGGACAGGGGGTCCGGAAACACCATATATTTT
TRBV28,few,TRBD1,TRBJ1-3,CASSFRTGGYIGNTIYF,TGTGCCAGCAGTTTCCGGACAGGGGGCTATATTGGAAACACCATATATTTT
TRBV7-3,NA,NA,TRBJ2-1,CASSLLTTRVSNEQFF,TGTGCCAGCAGCCTCCTTACTACCCGAGTCAGCAATGAGCAGTTCTTC
TRBV7-9,NA,NA,TRBJ2-1,CASSPLSLTLSEQFF,TGTGCCAGCAGCCCCCTATCCCTCACTTTGAGTGAGCAGTTCTTC
TRBV7-2,few,NA,TRBJ2-2,CASSADSAANTGELFF,TGTGCCAGCAGCGCGGACAGCGCCGCGAACACCGGGGAGCTGTTTTTT
TRBV7-9,NA,NA,TRBJ2-1,CASSLEVIAMNEQFF,TGTGCCAGCAGCTTAGAAGTCATAGCGATGAATGAGCAGTTCTTC
TRBV28,NA,NA,TRBJ2-7,CASSFPSPYEQYF,TGTGCCAGCAGTTTCCCCAGTCCCTACGAGCAGTACTTC
TRBV18,NA,NA,TRBJ1-1,CASSPGFGNTEAFF,TGTGCCAGCTCACCGGGTTTCGGGAACACTGAAGCTTTCTTT
TRBV18,few,NA,TRBJ2-5,CASSGGETQYF,TGTGCCAGCTCAGGTGGGGAGACCCAGTACTTC
TRBV6-1,NA,TRBD1,TRBJ1-1,CASSRSGQGFFSAFF,TGTGCCAGCAGCCGTTCGGGACAGGGATTTTTTTCGGCTTTCTTT
TRBV11-2,few,NA,TRBJ1-1,CASSLGPVRNTEAFF,TGTGCCAGCAGCTTAGGACCGGTCCGGAACACTGAAGCTTTCTTT
TRBV28,NA,NA,TRBJ2-1,CASVYGRYSYNEQFF,TGTGCCAGCGTTTATGGGCGGTACTCCTACAATGAGCAGTTCTTC
TRBV2,NA,TRBD2,TRBJ2-1,CASSGLAGEQFF,TGTGCCAGCAGTGGTTTAGCGGGCGAGCAGTTCTTC
TRBV18,medium-sized,TRBD1,TRBJ1-6,CASSARTGDNSPLHF,TGTGCCAGCTCAGCCCGGACAGGGGATAATTCACCCCTCCACTTT
TRBV11-2,few,NA,TRBJ2-6,CASSPSGPGANVLTF,TGTGCCAGCAGCCCTTCAGGTCCTGGGGCCAACGTCCTGACTTTC
TRBV7-9,NA,TRBD2,TRBJ2-5,CASSLGLAGAGETQYF,TGTGCCAGCAGCTTGGGGCTAGCGGGAGCTGGGGAGACCCAGTACTTC
TRBV7-9,NA,TRBD2,TRBJ2-1,CASSLSSSGNNEQFF,TGTGCCAGCAGCTTAAGCTCTAGCGGGAACAATGAGCAGTTCTTC
TRBV7-2,few,NA,TRBJ2-3,CASSLSSTDTQYF,TGTGCCAGCAGCTTGTCTAGCACAGATACGCAGTATTTT
TRBV10-2,NA,NA,TRBJ2-7,CASSELGAYEQYF,TGCGCCAGCAGTGAGTTGGGGGCCTACGAGCAGTACTTC
TRBV28,medium-sized,NA,TRBJ1-5,CASSSYQPQHF,TGTGCCAGCAGCTCCTATCAGCCCCAGCATTTT
TRBV5-7,few,NA,TRBJ1-2,CASSWYRRTNYGYTF,TGTGCCAGCAGCTGGTACAGGCGAACTAACTATGGCTACACCTTC